This T cell receptor (beta chain) was found in a study of T cell repertoires in cytomegalovirus infection. Study as a whole: Signatures in public TCR beta sequences pointed to both CMV infection and matching HLA type.

TCRdb re-called the reads through MiXCR, storing one row per CDR3 protein. This sample has some 700,000 distinct CDR3 sequences, with 30% to 40% found just once. Whole-study results and caveats: The study found HLA-C-restricted CMV-specific TCR beta clonotypes dominating the ex vivo response. The cumulative frequency of public TCR beta families distinguished individuals who carried CMV together with the relevant HLA.

This clonotype was found many times. Its antigen is not identified. This clonotype was obtained from a human donor in good health (CMV status not recorded). Some clones in this sample may be carry-over from other donors' samples. The sample was cultured PBMCs, taken from culture after CMV antigen stimulation.

The CDR3, as DNA: TGTGCCAGCAGCTCTTTAGCGGGGGGATACACAGATACGCAGTATTTT. The encoded protein is CASSSLAGGYTDTQYF. J is TRBJ2-3 and V is TRBV7-2, with TRBD2 identical over 10 bases. This CDR3 has 16 residues. The trim removed 4 bases at V and 2 bases at J, leaving 6 bases unmatched. Germline-derived CDR1 and CDR2 are SGHTA and FQGNSA.